The 14 T cell receptor beta chains listed next were all sequenced from one sample in a study of blood T cell repertoires in COVID-19 (dated by TCRdb to 2020 to 2021). Preparation of the library involved the immunoSEQ multiplex PCR assay. TCRdb limited this immuneACCESS table to in-frame rearrangements with V and J called. A share of clones is missing; checked studies link under half to unresolved V genes, and the rest is unexplained. The sample table records around 75,000 clones; about 88% of these occur just once. The ten largest clones add up to around 3.9% of the sample. Material: peripheral blood. The receptor set was obtained from a man between 65 and 85 years old with active COVID-19.

The chain employs TRBV9 and TRBJ2-5; D not certain. CDR3 length: 15 residues. Germline-derived CDR1 and CDR2 are SGDLS and YYNGEE. Trimming cost V 0 bases and J 5 bases, with 14 bases left between them. This CDR3 reads CASSVGGLPTETQYF. The CDR3 DNA reads as TGTGCCAGCAGCGTAGGTGGCTTACCCACGGAGACCCAGTACTTC.

This chain uses TRBV30 with TRBJ1-6; 9 nucleotides match TRBD1. J was trimmed by 8 bases and V by 4 bases; bases with no gene match: 9. The CDR3 has 15 amino acids. The germline gives CDR1 GTSNPN, CDR2 SVGIG (reference sequence). The CDR3 protein is CAWKRGQGWHSPLHF. The CDR3 DNA is TGTGCCTGGAAAAGGGGACAGGGATGGCATTCACCCCTCCACTTT.

V usage is TRBV10-3 and J usage is TRBJ2-1, with a weak D call TRBD1 (5 bases). The CDR3 loop spans 14 amino acids. Germline V lookup: CDR1 ENHRY, CDR2 SYGVKD. V was clipped by 2 bases and J by 8 bases, with 13 bases between them. The CDR3 loop is CAISETRAPDEQFF. The CDR3 region has the DNA TGTGCCATCAGTGAGACCAGGGCCCCCGATGAGCAGTTCTTC.

The rearrangement joins TRBV6-1 to TRBJ1-2; D remains ambiguous. The CDR3 loop spans 13 amino acids. Germline V CDR1 and CDR2: MNHNS, SASEGT. V dropped 3 bases and J dropped 0 bases, with 5 bases sitting between them. CDR3 bases: TGTGCCAGCAGTGACAGTTCTAACTATGGCTACACCTTC. Translation gives CASSDSSNYGYTF.

The genes are TRBV2 and TRBJ2-7; weak D call: TRBD1 (6 bases). Germline CDR1 and CDR2: SNHLY and FYNNEI. Trimming took 6 bases from V and 7 from J, leaving 13 bases between them. This CDR3 has 12 amino acids. The CDR3 region is CASRVGALEQYF. CDR3 nucleotide sequence: TGTGCCAGCAGGGTGGGGGCCCTGGAGCAGTACTTC.

The J gene is TRBJ2-7, the V gene TRBV4-3; TRBD2 aligns across 12 bases. This CDR3 region has 20 residues. Germline values: CDR1 LGHNA, CDR2 YSLEER. J gave up 0 bases and V 4 bases, and 16 bases lay outside the gene matches. The CDR3 nucleotides are TGCGCCAGCAGCCCCCACCGCACTAGCGGGAGGCTCCCCACCTCCTACGAGCAGTACTTC. The encoded protein is CASSPHRTSGRLPTSYEQYF.

The chain is built from TRBV18 and TRBJ1-2; D unclear. CDR1 is KGHSH and CDR2 is LQKENI in the germline V gene. This CDR3 has 17 residues. V was shortened by 1 base and J by 5 bases, with 20 bases between the two germline ends. CDR3 DNA: TGTGCCAGCTCACCACAGGCGGGGTCCCGAGGGCCTTATGGCTACACCTTC. Amino acids: CASSPQAGSRGPYGYTF.

The rearrangement links TRBV19 to TRBJ1-4, with D hard to call. The CDR3 contains 12 residues. Germline V gene data show CDR1 as LNHDA and CDR2 as SQIVND (reference sequence). Trimming removed 7 bases from V and 10 bases from J, with 13 bases in between. The CDR3 DNA reads as TGTGCCAGTACCCCCTCCCCGGGAAAACTGTTTTTT. Its translation is CASTPSPGKLFF.

The chain has TRBV18 and TRBJ1-4; TRBD1 might be the D (6 bases). In germline, CDR1 is KGHSH, CDR2 LQKENI. Trimming left V 3 bases short and J 2 bases short, with 10 bases between. The length of the CDR3 is 15 residues. The CDR3 spells CASSPTGLTNEKLFF. The CDR3 coding sequence is TGTGCCAGCTCACCGACAGGCCTTACTAATGAAAAACTGTTTTTT.

In this sample, this clone turned up once. The chain combines TRBV7-2 with TRBJ1-2; D might be TRBD1 (6 bases). Per the germline V gene, CDR1 is SGHTA and CDR2 is FQGNSA. V was shortened by 6 bases and J by 2 bases, with 13 bases between the two germline ends. This CDR3 has 14 residues. This CDR3 reads CASRPGGQNYGYTF. The CDR3 DNA reads TGTGCCAGCAGACCCGGGGGGCAGAACTATGGCTACACCTTC.

V is TRBV2 and J is TRBJ2-1, with a possible D match to TRBD1 (6 bases). Germline values: CDR1 SNHLY, CDR2 FYNNEI. CDR3 length equals 16 residues. Trimming cost V 8 bases and J 4 bases, with 21 bases left between them. For the CDR3, the DNA is TGTGCCAGCCACCAGGGGAGCGGAATACTTTACAATGAGCAGTTCTTC. Translating it yields CASHQGSGILYNEQFF.

The rearrangement links TRBV21-1 to TRBJ2-7; the table calls TRBD2, which could not be checked here. TRBV21-1 is annotated as a pseudogene. The CDR3 runs 16 residues. This CDR3 is CASSATKGGRAYEQYF. The CDR3 DNA reads TGTGCCAGCAGCGCCACCAAAGGGGGGAGGGCCTACGAGCAGTACTTC.

The gene calls are TRBV10-3 and TRBJ2-6, with TRBD2 identical over 8 bases. Losses at the gene ends were 10 bases for V and 2 bases for J; bases not matched to a gene: 4. The germline V gene encodes CDR1 ENHRY and CDR2 SYGVKD. The CDR3 contains 14 residues. The CDR3 here is CATGGDTGANVLTF. The CDR3 DNA is TGTGCCACCGGGGGGGACACTGGGGCCAACGTCCTGACTTTC.

This sequence joins TRBV28 and TRBJ2-7, with a possible D match to TRBD1 (6 bases). Trimming removed 10 bases at V and 0 bases at J, with 19 bases between. The CDR3 is made up of 15 amino acids. From germline, CDR1 is MDHEN and CDR2 SYDVKM. The CDR3 is CATSPLGATSYEQYF. Here the CDR3 DNA reads TGTGCCACCAGCCCCCTGGGGGCAACCTCCTACGAGCAGTACTTC.